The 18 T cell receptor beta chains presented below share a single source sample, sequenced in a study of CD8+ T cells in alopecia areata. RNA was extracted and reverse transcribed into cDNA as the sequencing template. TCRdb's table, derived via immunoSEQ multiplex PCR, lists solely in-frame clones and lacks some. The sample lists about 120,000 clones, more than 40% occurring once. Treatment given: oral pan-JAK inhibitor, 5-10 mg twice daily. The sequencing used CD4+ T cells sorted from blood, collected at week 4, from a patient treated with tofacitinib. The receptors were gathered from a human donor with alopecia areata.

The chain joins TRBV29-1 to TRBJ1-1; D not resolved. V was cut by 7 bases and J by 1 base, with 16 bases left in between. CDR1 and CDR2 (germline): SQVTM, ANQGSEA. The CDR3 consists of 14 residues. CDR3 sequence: CSAKGRAKNTEAFF. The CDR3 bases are TGCAGCGCCAAAGGACGGGCAAAGAACACTGAAGCTTTCTTT. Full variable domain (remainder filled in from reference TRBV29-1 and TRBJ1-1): SAVISQKPSRDICQRGTSLTIQCQVDSQVTMMFWYRQQPGQSLTLIATANQGSEATYESGFVIDKFPISRPNLTFSTLTVSNMSPEDSSIYLCSAKGRAKNTEAFFGQGTRLTVV.

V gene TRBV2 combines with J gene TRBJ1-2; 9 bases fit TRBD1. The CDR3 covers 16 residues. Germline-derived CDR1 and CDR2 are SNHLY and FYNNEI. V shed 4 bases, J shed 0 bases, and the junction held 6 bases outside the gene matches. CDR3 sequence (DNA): TGTGCCAGCAGTGCGGGACAGGGCATAGCTAACTATGGCTACACCTTC. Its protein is CASSAGQGIANYGYTF.

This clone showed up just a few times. This CDR3 is CASSSGTSEYNEQFF. The CDR3 DNA reads as TGTGCCAGCAGCTCCGGGACTAGCGAGTACAATGAGCAGTTCTTC. The V and J genes are TRBV7-3 and TRBJ2-1; 10 nucleotides agree with TRBD2. The germline CDR1 and CDR2 sequences are SGHTA and FQGTGA. Germline trimming cut 4 bases from V and 4 bases from J; bases unmatched to any gene: 4. The CDR3 extends over 15 amino acids.

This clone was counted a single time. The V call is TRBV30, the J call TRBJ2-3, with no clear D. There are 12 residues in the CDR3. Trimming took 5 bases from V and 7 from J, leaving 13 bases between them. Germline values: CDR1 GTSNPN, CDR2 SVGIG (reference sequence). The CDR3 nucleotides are TGTGCCTGGGGGATCGGGCCCAATACGCAGTATTTT. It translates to CAWGIGPNTQYF.

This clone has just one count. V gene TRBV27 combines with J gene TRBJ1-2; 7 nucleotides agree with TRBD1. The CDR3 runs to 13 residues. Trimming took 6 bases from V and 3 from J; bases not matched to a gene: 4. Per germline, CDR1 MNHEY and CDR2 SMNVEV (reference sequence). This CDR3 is CASRPTGDYGYTF. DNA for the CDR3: TGTGCCAGCAGGCCAACAGGGGACTATGGCTACACCTTC.

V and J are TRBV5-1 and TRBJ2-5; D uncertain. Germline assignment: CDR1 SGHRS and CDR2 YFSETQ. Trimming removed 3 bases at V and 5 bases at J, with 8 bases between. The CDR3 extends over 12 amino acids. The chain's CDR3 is CASSSEGETQYF. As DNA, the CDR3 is TGCGCCAGCAGCTCGGAAGGGGAGACCCAGTACTTC.

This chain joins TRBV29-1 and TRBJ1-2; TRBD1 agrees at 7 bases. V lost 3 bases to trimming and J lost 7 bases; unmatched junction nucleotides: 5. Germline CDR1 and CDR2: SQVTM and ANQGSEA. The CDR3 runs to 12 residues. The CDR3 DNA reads TGCAGCGTTGAGGTACAGGGGTTTGGCTACACCTTC. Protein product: CSVEVQGFGYTF.

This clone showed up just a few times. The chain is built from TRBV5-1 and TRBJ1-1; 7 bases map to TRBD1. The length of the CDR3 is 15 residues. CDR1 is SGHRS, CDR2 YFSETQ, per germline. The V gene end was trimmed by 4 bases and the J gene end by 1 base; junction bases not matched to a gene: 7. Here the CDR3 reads CASSLTGVANTEAFF. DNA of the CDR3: TGCGCCAGCAGCCTTACAGGGGTGGCGAACACTGAAGCTTTCTTT.

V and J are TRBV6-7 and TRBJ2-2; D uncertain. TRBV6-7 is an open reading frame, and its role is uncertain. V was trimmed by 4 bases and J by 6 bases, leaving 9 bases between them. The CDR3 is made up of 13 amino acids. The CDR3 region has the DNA TGTGCCAGCAGTTGCAGTTATGCCGGGGAGCTGTTTTTT. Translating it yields CASSCSYAGELFF.

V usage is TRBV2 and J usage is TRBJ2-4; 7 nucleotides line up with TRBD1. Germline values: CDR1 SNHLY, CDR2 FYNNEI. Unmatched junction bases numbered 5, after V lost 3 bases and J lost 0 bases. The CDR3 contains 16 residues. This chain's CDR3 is CASSERGQLAKNIQYF. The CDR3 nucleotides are TGTGCCAGCAGTGAGAGGGGACAGTTAGCCAAAAACATTCAGTACTTC.

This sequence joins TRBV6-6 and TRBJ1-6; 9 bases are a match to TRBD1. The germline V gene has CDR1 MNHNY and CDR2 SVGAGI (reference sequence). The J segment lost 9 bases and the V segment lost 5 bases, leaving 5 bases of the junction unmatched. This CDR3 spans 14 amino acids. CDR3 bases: TGTGCCAGCAGTACGGGACAGGGTGGTTCACCCCTCCACTTT. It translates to CASSTGQGGSPLHF.

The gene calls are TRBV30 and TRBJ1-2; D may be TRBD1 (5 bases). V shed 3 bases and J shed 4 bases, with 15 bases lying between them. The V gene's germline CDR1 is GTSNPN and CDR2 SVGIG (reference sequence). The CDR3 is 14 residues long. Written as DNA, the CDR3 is TGTGCCTGGAGACACGGCGGCAGGGCCTATGGCTACACCTTC. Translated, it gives CAWRHGGRAYGYTF.

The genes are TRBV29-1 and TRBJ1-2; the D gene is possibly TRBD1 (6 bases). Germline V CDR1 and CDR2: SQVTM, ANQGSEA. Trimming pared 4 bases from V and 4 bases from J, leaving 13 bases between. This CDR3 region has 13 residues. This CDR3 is CSVAGVLSYGYTF. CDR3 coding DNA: TGCAGCGTTGCAGGGGTCCTCTCCTATGGCTACACCTTC.

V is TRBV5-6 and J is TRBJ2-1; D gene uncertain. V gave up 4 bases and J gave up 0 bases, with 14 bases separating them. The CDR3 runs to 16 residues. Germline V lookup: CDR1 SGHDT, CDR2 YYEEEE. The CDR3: CASSPLWLSSYNEQFF. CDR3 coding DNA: TGTGCCAGCAGCCCGCTTTGGCTGAGCTCCTACAATGAGCAGTTCTTC.

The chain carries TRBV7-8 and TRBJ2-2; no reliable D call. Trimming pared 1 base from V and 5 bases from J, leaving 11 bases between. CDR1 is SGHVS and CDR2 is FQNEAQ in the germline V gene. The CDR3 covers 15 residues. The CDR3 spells CASSLVPGETGELFF. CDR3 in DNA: TGTGCCAGCAGCTTAGTTCCGGGCGAGACCGGGGAGCTGTTTTTT.

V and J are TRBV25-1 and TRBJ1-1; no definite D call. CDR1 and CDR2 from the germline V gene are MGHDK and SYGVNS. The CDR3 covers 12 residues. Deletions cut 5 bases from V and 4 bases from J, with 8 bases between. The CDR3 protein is CASSRTSTEAFF. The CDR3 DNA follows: TGTGCCAGCAGTCGGACGAGCACTGAAGCTTTCTTT.

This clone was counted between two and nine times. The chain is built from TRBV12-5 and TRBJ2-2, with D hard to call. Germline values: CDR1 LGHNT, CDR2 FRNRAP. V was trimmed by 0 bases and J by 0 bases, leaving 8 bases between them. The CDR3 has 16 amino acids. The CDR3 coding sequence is TGTGCTAGTGGTTTGGTGATCCCAGCGAACACCGGGGAGCTGTTTTTT. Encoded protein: CASGLVIPANTGELFF.

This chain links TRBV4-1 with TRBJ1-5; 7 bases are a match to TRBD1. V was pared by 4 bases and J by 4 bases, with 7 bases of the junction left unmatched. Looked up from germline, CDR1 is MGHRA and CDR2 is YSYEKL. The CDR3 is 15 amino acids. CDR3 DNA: TGCGCCAGCAGCCCCTGGCGGGACAGTAATCAGCCCCAGCATTTT. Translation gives CASSPWRDSNQPQHF.